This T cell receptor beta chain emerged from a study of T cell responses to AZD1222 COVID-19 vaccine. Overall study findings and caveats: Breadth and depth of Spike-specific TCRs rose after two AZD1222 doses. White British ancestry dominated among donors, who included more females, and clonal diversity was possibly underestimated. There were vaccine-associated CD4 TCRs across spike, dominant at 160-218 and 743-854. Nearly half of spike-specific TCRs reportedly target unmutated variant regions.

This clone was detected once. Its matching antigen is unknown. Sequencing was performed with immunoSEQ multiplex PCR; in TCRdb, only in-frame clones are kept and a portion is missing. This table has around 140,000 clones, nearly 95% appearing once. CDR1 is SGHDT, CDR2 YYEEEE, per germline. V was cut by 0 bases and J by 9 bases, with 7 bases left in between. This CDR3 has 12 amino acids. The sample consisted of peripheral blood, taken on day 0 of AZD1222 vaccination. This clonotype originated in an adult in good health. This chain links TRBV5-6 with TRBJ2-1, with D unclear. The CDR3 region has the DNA TGTGCCAGCAGCTTGGCGGAAGGTGAGCAGTTCTTC. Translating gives CASSLAEGEQFF. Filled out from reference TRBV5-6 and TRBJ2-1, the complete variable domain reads DAGVTQSPTHLIKTRGQQVTLRCSPKSGHDTVSWYQQALGQGPQFIFQYYEEEERQRGNFPDRFSGHQFPNYSSELNVNALLLGDSALYLCASSLAEGEQFFGPGTRLTVL.